The 26 T cell receptor beta chains below come from one sample, sequenced in a study of Graves' ophthalmopathy and Graves' hyperthyroidism. Amplification from RNA transcripts yielded the TCR beta CDR3 regions. Scientists carried out first-round RT-PCR using HTBI primers and then a second-round multiplex PCR. TCRdb ran MiXCR on the multiplex PCR reads and lists one entry per CDR3 protein. The sample holds approximately 540,000 distinct CDR3 sequences, 39% seen once. The sample taken for sequencing was peripheral blood or thyroid tissue (not recorded which). The source of these receptors is an adult man with Graves' hyperthyroidism.

The chain has TRBV19 and TRBJ2-3; TRBD1 might be the D (5 bases). Trimming took off 8 bases at V and 1 base at J, with 19 bases between the two ends. This CDR3 has 16 amino acids. Germline loops: CDR1 LNHDA, CDR2 SQIVND (reference sequence). CDR3 loop: CASSQVVNVRTDTQYF. Here the CDR3 DNA reads TGTGCCAGTTCACAGGTAGTAAATGTTCGCACAGATACGCAGTATTTT.

The rearrangement uses TRBV5-4 and TRBJ1-3, with 8 bases lining up with TRBD1. The CDR3 loop spans 17 amino acids. Germline lookup yields CDR1 SGHNT and CDR2 YYREEE (reference sequence). V lost 2 bases, J lost 0 bases, and 7 bases stayed unmatched. CDR3 residues: CASSFDRGAFSGNTIYF. The CDR3 DNA follows: TGTGCCAGCAGCTTCGACAGGGGCGCCTTCTCTGGAAACACCATATATTTT.

The sample holds many counts of this clonotype. J is TRBJ1-5 and V is TRBV19; TRBD1 might be the D (5 bases). The CDR3 totals 14 residues. Trimming left V 3 bases short and J 2 bases short, with 8 bases between. The V gene's germline CDR1 is LNHDA and CDR2 SQIVND (reference sequence). CDR3 protein: CASSMRGGNQPQHF. The CDR3 DNA is TGTGCCAGTAGTATGAGGGGAGGCAATCAGCCCCAGCATTTT. Full variable domain (remainder filled in from reference TRBV19 and TRBJ1-5): DGGITQSPKYLFRKEGQNVTLSCEQNLNHDAMYWYRQDPGQGLRLIYYSQIVNDFQKGDIAEGYSVSREKKESFPLTVTSAQKNPTAFYLCASSMRGGNQPQHFGDGTRLSIL.

The rearrangement uses TRBV12-3 or TRBV12-4 and TRBJ1-5; TRBD1 matches at 7 bases. The length of the CDR3 is 15 residues. V shed 6 bases and J 5 bases; nucleotides not matched to a gene: 10. The CDR3 here is CASSPRQGGHQPQHF. CDR3 bases: TGTGCCAGCAGCCCCCGACAGGGTGGGCATCAGCCCCAGCATTTT.

This clonotype has only a few counts. J is TRBJ2-5 and V is TRBV7-9; D is unresolved. TRBJ2-1 matches the DNA end more closely, so the J call is doubtful. The V gene's germline CDR1 is SEHNR and CDR2 FQNEAQ (reference sequence). CDR3 length equals 15 residues. The CDR3 spells CASSLRFRRTMGQFF. CDR3 in DNA: TGTGCCAGCAGCTTAAGGTTCCGACGTACGATGGGGCAGTTCTTC.

This clonotype has more than one count but fewer than ten. The chain joins TRBV20-1 to TRBJ1-5; 7 bases agree with TRBD1. The CDR3 runs 15 residues. Trimming cost V 6 bases and J 0 bases; bases outside gene matches: 8. Germline CDR1 DFQATT, CDR2 SNEGSKA (reference sequence). The CDR3 spells CSAKGTDYSNQPQHF. CDR3 DNA sequence: TGCAGTGCCAAGGGGACAGATTATAGCAATCAGCCCCAGCATTTT.

At least ten counts were recorded for this clonotype. This chain links TRBV6-5 with TRBJ2-7; D possibly corresponds to TRBD2 (7 bases). Germline V lookup: CDR1 MNHEY, CDR2 SVGAGI. The CDR3 runs to 14 residues. The V gene lost 11 bases and the J gene lost 0 bases, with 17 bases spanning the gap. For the CDR3, the DNA is TGTGCCTCCCGGGGGGCGGGTCGCTCCTACGAGCAGTACTTC. Translated: CASRGAGRSYEQYF.

This clonotype appeared many times. The CDR3 DNA sequence: TGTGCCAGCAGCCGGGACAGGGGGCAGGGAGAGCAGTACTTC. Translated, it gives CASSRDRGQGEQYF. J is TRBJ2-7 and V is TRBV7-2; the match to TRBD1 covers 12 bases. The trim removed 5 bases at V and 7 bases at J, leaving 6 bases unmatched. CDR1 and CDR2 from the germline V gene are SGHTA and FQGNSA. The CDR3 runs 14 residues.

This clonotype was seen a few times. This chain uses TRBV13 with TRBJ2-7; a possible D gene is TRBD1 (5 bases). V gave up 0 bases and J gave up 4 bases, with 10 bases separating them. Germline V gene sequence: CDR1 PRHDT, CDR2 FYEKMQ (reference sequence). The CDR3 sequence is 14 residues long. DNA for the CDR3: TGTGCCAGCAGCTTAGGCCGTCAGGGATACGAGCAGTACTTC. Translated, it gives CASSLGRQGYEQYF.

This clonotype was detected ten times or more. The chain combines TRBV29-1 with TRBJ1-1; no clear D. Between the trimmed V and J ends, which lost 3 bases and 1 base, there was a span of 9 bases. Germline CDR1 and CDR2: SQVTM and ANQGSEA. There are 13 residues in the CDR3. Here the CDR3 reads CSVENFGNTEAFF. The CDR3 DNA sequence: TGCAGCGTTGAGAATTTTGGGAACACTGAAGCTTTCTTT.

As concerns this clonotype: Given a much more abundant clone one base away, this may be a read error. The chain uses TRBV11-2 and TRBJ2-5, with TRBD1 identical over 7 bases. This CDR3 contains 15 residues. Germline assignment: CDR1 SGHAT and CDR2 FQNNGV. V lost 3 bases, J lost 1 base, and 5 bases stayed unmatched. The CDR3 reads CASSFAQGTQETQYF. The CDR3 DNA follows: TGTGCCAGCAGCTTCGCACAGGGGACCCAAGAGACCCAGTACTTC.

This clonotype was counted only a few times. The V call is TRBV19, the J call TRBJ2-5; D ambiguous. Germline loops: CDR1 LNHDA, CDR2 SQIVND (reference sequence). V gave up 4 bases and J gave up 0 bases, with 12 bases separating them. The CDR3 spans 15 residues. The chain's CDR3 is CASSSSPRYQETQYF. The CDR3 DNA reads TGTGCCAGTAGTAGCAGTCCCCGGTACCAAGAGACCCAGTACTTC.

This chain joins TRBV7-2 and TRBJ2-3; D is unresolved. The V end was cut by 5 bases, the J end by 1 base, with 10 bases between. Germline assignment: CDR1 SGHTA and CDR2 FQGNSA. The CDR3 is made up of 14 amino acids. The CDR3 region has the DNA TGTGCCAGCAGCCCCCTCGGCGGCACAGATACGCAGTATTTT. This sequence encodes CASSPLGGTDTQYF.

Concerning this clonotype itself: One end of the junction fails to match germline, which may point to a read error. The J gene is TRBJ2-5, the V gene TRBV10-3; 9 bases agree with TRBD2. The CDR3 consists of 16 residues. The germline gives CDR1 ENHRY, CDR2 SYGVKD. CDR3 DNA sequence: TGTGCCAGCAGTTACCTCGGACTAGCGAAACAAGAGACCCAGTACTTC. Residues: CASSYLGLAKQETQYF.

CDR3 protein: CASSELAGTYQETQYF. For the CDR3, the DNA is TGTGCCAGCAGTGAACTAGCGGGAACATACCAAGAGACCCAGTACTTC. J is TRBJ2-5 and V is TRBV6-1, with 9 positions matching TRBD2. Trimming took 2 bases from V and 0 from J; bases not matched to a gene: 4. Germline-derived CDR1 and CDR2 are MNHNS and SASEGT. The CDR3 spans 16 residues.

The chain is built from TRBV6-1 and TRBJ1-1; D possibly corresponds to TRBD1 (6 bases). The germline gives CDR1 MNHNS, CDR2 SASEGT. CDR3 length equals 13 residues. V lost 5 bases to trimming and J lost 13 bases, with 20 bases between them. The CDR3 reads CASSYGGGANVFF. The CDR3 bases are TGTGCCAGCAGTTACGGTGGGGGCGCGAATGTTTTCTTT.

This clonotype was recorded a few times. The CDR3 DNA follows: TGTGCCAGAGATCTCCGGACAGGGGGTAATCAGCCCCAGCATTTT. Encoded protein: CARDLRTGGNQPQHF. V is TRBV18 and J is TRBJ1-5; 10 bases fit TRBD1. Per germline, CDR1 KGHSH and CDR2 LQKENI. The CDR3 has 15 residues. Losses at the gene ends were 9 bases for V and 4 bases for J; bases not matched to a gene: 9.

This clonotype was counted at least ten times. The chain combines TRBV10-3 with TRBJ1-2; 9 nucleotides match TRBD1. V was clipped by 6 bases and J by 4 bases; unmatched bases: 9. The CDR3 sequence is 15 residues long. The germline CDR1 and CDR2 sequences are ENHRY and SYGVKD. This CDR3 is CAISLNRGLSYGYTF. As DNA, the CDR3 is TGTGCCATCAGCCTGAACAGGGGGCTTAGCTATGGCTACACCTTC.

For this clonotype: No conserved phenylalanine or tryptophan is present at the end of the CDR3, so a read error is the likely explanation. The DNA is left out, because the CDR3 cannot be placed on it with certainty; the CDR3 is given as TCRdb lists it. The V and J genes are TRBV7-9 and TRBJ2-5. The CDR3 contains 8 residues when both ends are counted. CDR1 and CDR2 from the germline V gene are SEHNR and FQNEAQ (reference sequence). CDR3 residues: CASSLARI.

The chain carries TRBV5-1 and TRBJ2-7; TRBD1 matches at 7 bases. Per the germline V gene, CDR1 is SGHRS and CDR2 is YFSETQ. V shed 0 bases and J 1 base; nucleotides not matched to a gene: 4. The CDR3 consists of 15 residues. The CDR3 spells CASSLEQGRSYEQYF. The CDR3 DNA reads TGCGCCAGCAGCTTGGAACAGGGGCGATCCTACGAGCAGTACTTC.

As DNA, the CDR3 is TGTGCCAGCAGCTTAGGACTAGCGGGTAGTCAGACCCAGTACTTC. As protein: CASSLGLAGSQTQYF. This chain joins TRBV7-2 and TRBJ2-5; 10 bases are shared with TRBD2. Per the germline V gene, CDR1 is SGHTA and CDR2 is FQGNSA. This CDR3 region has 15 residues. J was trimmed by 6 bases and V by 1 base; bases with no gene match: 5. The variable domain in full, completed from reference TRBV7-2 and TRBJ2-5, reads GAGVSQSPSNKVTEKGKDVELRCDPISGHTALYWYRQSLGQGLEFLIYFQGNSAPDKSGLPSDRFSAERTGGSVSTLTIQRTQQEDSAVYLCASSLGLAGSQTQYFGPGTRLLVL.

A remark on this clonotype: Mismatch with germline at one junction end may stem from a read error. V usage is TRBV5-1 and J usage is TRBJ2-7; the match to TRBD2 covers 9 bases. The tail of the sequence fits TRBJ2-1 better, so the J call may be wrong. Germline V gene sequence: CDR1 SGHRS, CDR2 YFSETQ. This CDR3 comprises 17 residues. CDR3 in DNA: TGCGCCAGCAGGTTGGCGGGGGGGATCAGCTCCTACAATGAGCAGTTCTTC. Translated: CASRLAGGISSYNEQFF.

The chain joins TRBV7-3 to TRBJ1-2; TRBD1 agrees at 7 bases. CDR1 and CDR2 (germline): SGHTA, FQGTGA. With 5 bases clipped from V and 0 bases from J, the junction kept 6 bases outside the gene matches. The CDR3 is 15 residues long. The CDR3 nucleotides read TGTGCCAGCAGCCCAGGACAGGACGCTAACTATGGCTACACCTTC. This sequence encodes CASSPGQDANYGYTF. Together with reference TRBV7-3 and TRBJ1-2, the CDR3 gives the full variable domain: GAGVSQTPSNKVTEKGKYVELRCDPISGHTALYWYRQSLGQGPEFLIYFQGTGAADDSGLPNDRFFAVRPEGSVSTLKIQRTERGDSAVYLCASSPGQDANYGYTFGSGTRLTVV.

The chain recombines TRBV20-1 with TRBJ1-1; 8 bases fit TRBD1. Germline V gene sequence: CDR1 DFQATT, CDR2 SNEGSKA (reference sequence). The CDR3 is 13 amino acids. V trimming: 5 bases; J trimming: 6 bases; junction bases outside the gene matches: 8. The CDR3 region is CSAVDRGVSEAFF. CDR3 sequence (DNA): TGCAGTGCTGTCGACAGGGGCGTTTCTGAAGCTTTCTTT.

The chain uses TRBV27 and TRBJ2-5; D possibly corresponds to TRBD1 (6 bases). This CDR3 has 15 amino acids. Germline V CDR1 and CDR2: MNHEY, SMNVEV (reference sequence). The V end lost 3 bases, the J end lost 4 bases, and 15 bases lay between the germline ends. This CDR3 is CASSFLGGMAETQYF. CDR3 bases: TGTGCCAGCAGTTTCCTAGGGGGAATGGCAGAGACCCAGTACTTC.

The table lists this clonotype with many counts. The chain links TRBV5-8 to TRBJ1-5, with a weak D call TRBD1 (5 bases). Trimming left V 0 bases short and J 6 bases short, with 13 bases between. The CDR3 loop spans 15 amino acids. In germline, CDR1 is SGHTS, CDR2 YDEGEE. CDR3 in DNA: TGTGCCAGCAGCTTGGTTGTCGGGACGGTTCAGCCCCAGCATTTT. It encodes CASSLVVGTVQPQHF.